This entry is about one TCR beta chain. Its cognate antigen is unknown. In TCRdb, the RT-PCR reads were re-called with MiXCR into one record per CDR3 protein. The sample includes some 500,000 distinct CDR3 sequences, around 25% of them seen just once. This record comes from a study of response to subunit inactivated influenza vaccine. General study points: Authors suggested each seasonal flu vaccination may recruit only limited numbers of new T cells.

With 3 bases clipped from V and 6 bases from J, the junction kept 4 bases outside the gene matches. The CDR3 has 15 residues. Germline CDR1 is MNHNS and CDR2 is SASEGT. The clonotype originates from a man in his forties or fifties who received an inactivated influenza vaccine. V and J are TRBV6-1 and TRBJ1-6; 8 bases align to TRBD1. Sequencing used CD4+ T cells sorted from PBMCs, obtained roughly 5 days after vaccination. In nucleotides, the CDR3 is TGTGCCAGCAGTGAGTTCGGACAGGGTAATTCACCCCTCCACTTT. This translates into CASSEFGQGNSPLHF.